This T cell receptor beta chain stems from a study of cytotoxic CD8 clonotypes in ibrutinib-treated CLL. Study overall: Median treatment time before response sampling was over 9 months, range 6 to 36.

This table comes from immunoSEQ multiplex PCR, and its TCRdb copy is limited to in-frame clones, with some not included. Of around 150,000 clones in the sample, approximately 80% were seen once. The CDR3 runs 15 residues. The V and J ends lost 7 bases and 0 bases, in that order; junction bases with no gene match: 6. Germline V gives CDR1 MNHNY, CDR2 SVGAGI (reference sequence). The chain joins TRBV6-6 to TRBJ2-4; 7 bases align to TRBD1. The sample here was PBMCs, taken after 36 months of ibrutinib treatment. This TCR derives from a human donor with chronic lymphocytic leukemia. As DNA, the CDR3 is TGTGCCAGCACCCAGGACAGGAAAGCCAAAAACATTCAGTACTTC. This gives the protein CASTQDRKAKNIQYF.